Listed here are 14 T cell receptor beta chains from one sample, sequenced in a study of cytomegalovirus exposure and HLA in healthy donors. Profiled with immunoSEQ multiplex PCR; TCRdb holds only in-frame clones, not every one. The sample holds 200,000 to 250,000 clones; about nine tenths are singletons and the top ten take more than 1%. Sequencing was carried out using PBMCs. The receptors originated from a young woman in good health and CMV-seronegative.

The rearrangement joins TRBV7-9 to TRBJ2-7, with a possible D match to TRBD2 (5 bases). Per germline, CDR1 SEHNR and CDR2 FQNEAQ (reference sequence). The V end lost 4 bases, the J end lost 3 bases, and 22 bases lay between the germline ends. The CDR3 has 17 residues. This CDR3 reads CASSSALGISNSYEQYF. In nucleotides, the CDR3 is TGTGCCAGCAGCTCGGCACTAGGGATCAGTAATAGCTACGAGCAGTACTTC. The full variable domain, rest sourced from reference TRBV7-9 and TRBJ2-7, is DTGVSQNPRHKITKRGQNVTFRCDPISEHNRLYWYRQTLGQGPEFLTYFQNEAQLEKSRLLSDRFSAERPKGSFSTLEIQRTEQGDSAMYLCASSSALGISNSYEQYFGPGTRLTVT.

This chain joins TRBV30 and TRBJ2-7; D may be TRBD1 (6 bases). The CDR3 has 13 residues. Germline CDR1 is GTSNPN and CDR2 is SVGIG (reference sequence). Trimming stripped 4 bases from V and 3 bases from J, with 13 bases between. The CDR3 DNA reads as TGTGCCTGGACCGCGACAGGACACTACGAGCAGTACTTC. Protein sequence: CAWTATGHYEQYF.

The chain's CDR3 is CASSYNSDTQYF. The CDR3 DNA is TGTGCCAGCAGCTATAACTCGGATACGCAGTATTTT. This chain joins TRBV7-6 and TRBJ2-3; no reliable D call. V lost 4 bases to trimming and J lost 6 bases, with 8 bases between them. This CDR3 has 12 amino acids. Germline V gives CDR1 SGHVS, CDR2 FNYEAQ.

The chain is built from TRBV29-1 and TRBJ2-1, with TRBD2 matching over 9 bases. This CDR3 has 16 amino acids. Germline trimming cut 6 bases from V and 3 bases from J; bases unmatched to any gene: 12. The germline CDR1 and CDR2 sequences are SQVTM and ANQGSEA. The CDR3 sequence is CSVTGLARARYNEQFF. CDR3 sequence (DNA): TGCAGCGTGACGGGACTAGCCCGGGCCCGCTACAATGAGCAGTTCTTC.

V and J are TRBV18 and TRBJ2-1; TRBD2 agrees at 14 bases. There are 23 residues in the CDR3. V trimming: 4 bases; J trimming: 3 bases; junction bases outside the gene matches: 23. Per germline, CDR1 KGHSH and CDR2 LQKENI. CDR3 residues: CASSLRLGRLTSGRGLGYNEQFF. DNA of the CDR3: TGTGCCAGCTCACTACGACTGGGACGACTGACTAGCGGGAGGGGATTGGGCTACAATGAGCAGTTCTTC.

In DNA form, the CDR3 reads TGCAGTGCCTTAGCCATCGGAAAACTGTTTTTT. It translates to CSALAIGKLFF. The chain uses TRBV20-1 and TRBJ1-4, with D uncertain. Germline loops: CDR1 DFQATT, CDR2 SNEGSKA (reference sequence). The length of the CDR3 is 11 residues. V lost 6 bases and J 10 bases, leaving 12 bases between the germline ends.

This rearrangement joins TRBV4-1 to TRBJ2-3; D possibly corresponds to TRBD2 (6 bases). The germline V gene encodes CDR1 MGHRA and CDR2 YSYEKL. The CDR3 has 14 residues. V shed 11 bases and J shed 0 bases, with 15 bases lying between them. DNA for the CDR3: TGCGCCGCTCGGGGGTCCATTAGCACAGATACGCAGTATTTT. Amino acids: CAARGSISTDTQYF.

The rearrangement links TRBV5-1 to TRBJ1-2, with TRBD1 as a possible D gene (6 bases). CDR3 size: 17 residues. The germline V and J ends were trimmed by 7 bases and 8 bases, with 30 bases remaining between them. CDR1 and CDR2 (germline): SGHRS, YFSETQ. The CDR3 bases are TGCGCCAGCGGTCCCGAACACCCGGGACAACGTGCCGTAGGCTACACCTTC. Translated, it gives CASGPEHPGQRAVGYTF. Full variable domain (missing parts from reference TRBV5-1 and TRBJ1-2): KAGVTQTPRYLIKTRGQQVTLSCSPISGHRSVSWYQQTPGQGLQFLFEYFSETQRNKGNFPGRFSGRQFSNSRSEMNVSTLELGDSALYLCASGPEHPGQRAVGYTFGSGTRLTVV.

The gene calls are TRBV5-1 and TRBJ2-7, with D possibly TRBD2 on 7 matching bases. V gave up 2 bases and J gave up 4 bases, with 13 bases separating them. This CDR3 has 14 residues. CDR1 is SGHRS and CDR2 is YFSETQ in the germline V gene. The CDR3 protein is CASSFGGGEYEQYF. CDR3 coding DNA: TGCGCCAGCAGCTTCGGAGGGGGGGAGTACGAGCAGTACTTC.

The V gene is TRBV5-6, the J gene TRBJ2-1, with D possibly matching TRBD1 (6 bases). Germline CDR1 is SGHDT and CDR2 is YYEEEE. The CDR3 covers 17 residues. Trimming left V 3 bases short and J 0 bases short, with 16 bases between. CDR3 region: CASSSKGVGRSYNEQFF. The DNA for the CDR3 is TGTGCCAGCAGCTCGAAGGGGGTGGGACGCTCCTACAATGAGCAGTTCTTC. The variable domain in full, completed from reference TRBV5-6 and TRBJ2-1, reads DAGVTQSPTHLIKTRGQQVTLRCSPKSGHDTVSWYQQALGQGPQFIFQYYEEEERQRGNFPDRFSGHQFPNYSSELNVNALLLGDSALYLCASSSKGVGRSYNEQFFGPGTRLTVL.

Only one count was recorded for this clone. The genes are TRBV7-6 and TRBJ1-6; no definite D call. Germline CDR1 SGHVS, CDR2 FNYEAQ. This CDR3 is 13 amino acids long. With 1 base removed from V and 10 bases from J, the gap between germline ends came to 8 bases. CDR3 sequence: CASSLVAGSPLHF. The CDR3 DNA is TGTGCCAGCAGCTTAGTTGCAGGCTCACCCCTCCACTTT.

This chain uses TRBV27 with TRBJ2-1; no reliable D call. CDR1 is MNHEY and CDR2 is SMNVEV in the germline V gene (reference sequence). V was shortened by 0 bases and J by 15 bases, with 15 bases between the two germline ends. This CDR3 region has 13 residues. CDR3 amino acids: CASSLSRLTNAFF. CDR3 nucleotides: TGTGCCAGCAGTTTATCGCGATTAACGAATGCGTTCTTC.

The chain carries TRBV10-1 and TRBJ1-1; possibly TRBD1 for D (6 bases). This CDR3 contains 14 residues. Germline V lookup: CDR1 WNHNN, CDR2 SYGVQD (reference sequence). V lost 6 bases and J lost 6, with 17 bases in between. The DNA of the CDR3 is TGCGCCAGCAGCGTTAAGACAGGTGGCGCTGAAGCTTTCTTT. Encoded protein: CASSVKTGGAEAFF.

The chain couples TRBV2 to TRBJ2-5, with D tentatively TRBD1 (6 bases). Trimming took 4 bases from V and 5 from J, leaving 20 bases between them. Germline values: CDR1 SNHLY, CDR2 FYNNEI. This CDR3 has 16 residues. This CDR3 is CASSGIERGSGETQYF. The CDR3 coding sequence is TGTGCCAGCAGTGGGATTGAAAGGGGGTCCGGGGAGACCCAGTACTTC.